Following are 16 T cell receptor beta chains from one sample sequenced in a study of blood T cell repertoires in COVID-19. Measured with immunoSEQ multiplex PCR; TCRdb has only the in-frame clones, and not every one. Among over 200,000 clones listed, about 83% were seen once. The sample comprised peripheral blood. Receptor source: a woman between 45 and 60 years old with active or convalescent COVID-19.

V is TRBV2 and J is TRBJ2-5; 11 nucleotides align to TRBD2. The V gene's germline CDR1 is SNHLY and CDR2 FYNNEI. V lost 6 bases, J lost 6 bases, and 9 bases stayed unmatched. The CDR3 has 15 residues. CDR3 sequence reads: CASRSGSGGAKTQYF. The CDR3 DNA reads as TGTGCCAGCAGATCCGGTAGCGGGGGGGCTAAGACCCAGTACTTC.

CDR3 sequence (DNA): TGCGCCAGCAGTAACGGACAGGGGGGCTCTGGGACTGAAGCTTTCTTT. Translation: CASSNGQGGSGTEAFF. The chain couples TRBV10-2 to TRBJ1-1; 10 bases align to TRBD1. The V gene's germline CDR1 is WSHSY and CDR2 SAAADI. The CDR3 is made up of 16 amino acids. V trimming: 5 bases; J trimming: 5 bases; junction bases outside the gene matches: 11.

The rearrangement joins TRBV5-5 to TRBJ2-1; 9 bases agree with TRBD2. J gave up 5 bases and V 7 bases, and 13 bases lay outside the gene matches. CDR3 length: 16 amino acids. Germline loops: CDR1 SGHKS, CDR2 YYEKEE (reference sequence). The CDR3 bases are TGTGCCAGCGGACCCTTTAGCGGGAGTCGGGACAATGAGCAGTTCTTC. Encoded protein: CASGPFSGSRDNEQFF.

The CDR3 sequence is CASTAIGYGYTF. The CDR3 nucleotides read TGTGCCAGCACCGCAATCGGCTATGGCTACACCTTC. V is TRBV6-5 and J is TRBJ1-2, with unresolved D. The V gene lost 7 bases and the J gene lost 4 bases, with 10 bases spanning the gap. From germline, CDR1 is MNHEY and CDR2 SVGAGI. There are 12 residues in the CDR3.

The V and J genes are TRBV19 and TRBJ1-1; 7 bases align to TRBD1. Per germline, CDR1 LNHDA and CDR2 SQIVND (reference sequence). There are 14 residues in the CDR3. V trimming: 7 bases; J trimming: 1 base; junction bases outside the gene matches: 6. This CDR3 is CASTTGAENTEAFF. DNA for the CDR3: TGTGCCAGTACCACAGGGGCCGAGAACACTGAAGCTTTCTTT.

The rearrangement links TRBV7-3 to TRBJ2-1, with D tentatively TRBD1 (5 bases). This CDR3 spans 14 amino acids. CDR1 and CDR2 from the germline V gene are SGHTA and FQGTGA. Trimming pared 4 bases from V and 2 bases from J, leaving 9 bases between. The CDR3 protein is CASSSGLAYNEQFF. Written as DNA, the CDR3 is TGTGCCAGCAGCTCAGGGTTAGCCTACAATGAGCAGTTCTTC.

The count of this clone is one. The chain employs TRBV5-1 and TRBJ2-1; unclear D gene. This CDR3 is 15 amino acids long. V was cut by 3 bases and J by 0 bases, with 10 bases left in between. Germline loops: CDR1 SGHRS, CDR2 YFSETQ. CDR3 nucleotides: TGCGCCAGCAGCTCCACTCCTGCCTCCTACAATGAGCAGTTCTTC. Translated: CASSSTPASYNEQFF.

The chain couples TRBV5-1 to TRBJ2-1, with 10 bases identical to TRBD1. The CDR3 is 16 amino acids. Trimming took 4 bases from V and 7 from J; bases not matched to a gene: 11. Germline V lookup: CDR1 SGHRS, CDR2 YFSETQ. The CDR3 loop is CASSPTGTGAGNEQFF. CDR3 DNA sequence: TGCGCCAGCAGCCCAACCGGGACAGGGGCGGGGAATGAGCAGTTCTTC.

On this clone itself: The sample has other DNA sequences that encode this CDR3 too. The V gene is TRBV19, the J gene TRBJ1-2; maybe TRBD1 (6 bases). The CDR3 has 12 residues. Germline V gene lookup returns CDR1 LNHDA and CDR2 SQIVND (reference sequence). The V end lost 5 bases, the J end lost 2 bases, and 6 bases lay between the germline ends. As DNA, the CDR3 is TGTGCCAGTAGTGGACAGAACTATGGCTACACCTTC. It specifies CASSGQNYGYTF.

This rearrangement joins TRBV12-3 or TRBV12-4 to TRBJ1-1, with D possibly TRBD1 on 6 matching bases. This CDR3 spans 13 amino acids. Trimming stripped 1 base from V and 6 bases from J, with 9 bases between. CDR3 loop: CASSLGDRSEAFF. CDR3 bases: TGTGCCAGCAGTTTAGGAGACAGGTCTGAAGCTTTCTTT.

The chain links TRBV19 to TRBJ2-1; maybe TRBD1 (5 bases). Germline-derived CDR1 and CDR2 are LNHDA and SQIVND (reference sequence). V was cut by 0 bases and J by 10 bases, with 10 bases left in between. The CDR3 spans 13 residues. This chain's CDR3 is CASSIDWTTEQFF. For the CDR3, the DNA is TGTGCCAGTAGTATAGATTGGACAACCGAGCAGTTCTTC.

This rearrangement joins TRBV19 to TRBJ1-4; 9 bases are a match to TRBD1. V lost 6 bases, J lost 0 bases, and 2 bases stayed unmatched. The V gene's germline CDR1 is LNHDA and CDR2 SQIVND (reference sequence). This CDR3 region has 15 residues. CDR3 nucleotides: TGTGCCAGTAGGGACAGGGGAGCAACTAATGAAAAACTGTTTTTT. Translated: CASRDRGATNEKLFF.

This clone was observed once. This sequence joins TRBV9 and TRBJ2-5; 9 nucleotides align to TRBD2. The V and J ends lost 3 bases and 1 base, in that order; junction bases with no gene match: 4. Germline V gene lookup returns CDR1 SGDLS and CDR2 YYNGEE. The CDR3 contains 15 residues. The CDR3 here is CASSGSGSPQETQYF. CDR3 sequence (DNA): TGTGCCAGCAGCGGTAGCGGGAGTCCCCAAGAGACCCAGTACTTC. The complete variable domain, with remaining parts taken from reference TRBV9 and TRBJ2-5, reads DSGVTQTPKHLITATGQRVTLRCSPRSGDLSVYWYQQSLDQGLQFLIQYYNGEERAKGNILERFSAQQFPDLHSELNLSSLELGDSALYFCASSGSGSPQETQYFGPGTRLLVL.

As concerns this clone: Other DNA sequences of this sample code for an identical CDR3. This rearrangement joins TRBV6-5 to TRBJ1-2; D unresolved. V lost 8 bases to trimming and J lost 1 base, with 8 bases between them. The CDR3 has 12 residues. Germline lookup yields CDR1 MNHEY and CDR2 SVGAGI. The CDR3, as DNA: TGTGCCAGCGGCCGTGGTAACTATGGCTACACCTTC. It codes for CASGRGNYGYTF.

The rearrangement uses TRBV19 and TRBJ2-3; 8 bases line up with TRBD2. From germline, CDR1 is LNHDA and CDR2 SQIVND (reference sequence). The CDR3 totals 17 residues. Losses at the gene ends were 5 bases for V and 0 bases for J; bases not matched to a gene: 10. This CDR3 is CASSPRGGSGSTDTQYF. The CDR3 region has the DNA TGTGCCAGTAGTCCCCGGGGGGGTAGCGGGAGCACAGATACGCAGTATTTT.

The chain carries TRBV19 and TRBJ1-2, with a possible D match to TRBD1 (5 bases). This CDR3 has 13 residues. The germline V gene has CDR1 LNHDA and CDR2 SQIVND (reference sequence). The ends were cut back, 4 bases at V and 8 bases at J, with 14 bases in the middle. Written as DNA, the CDR3 is TGTGCCAGTAGTACCAGGGCTCCGTGGGGCTACACCTTC. As protein: CASSTRAPWGYTF.